The rows below give T cell receptor beta chains drawn from one sample of a study of T cells in Graves' hyperthyroidism and ophthalmopathy. TCRdb reprocessed the multiplex PCR reads via MiXCR and lists one record per CDR3 protein. The table records around 360,000 distinct CDR3 sequences, 12% to 15% of them present only once. Sequenced material: blood. Receptors were obtained from a woman aged 55-70 years with Graves' ophthalmopathy. CDR3s include the opening cysteine and the closing phenylalanine or tryptophan. A D gene is named only where the DNA matches it firmly. Part of the rows lack a size; the others show once, few, many or a class for expanded clones.

D gene	clone size	V gene	J gene	CDR3 protein	CDR3 DNA
.	.	TRBV2	TRBJ1-1	CASSYYREANTEAFF	TGTGCCAGCAGTTACTACAGGGAAGCGAACACTGAAGCTTTCTTT
TRBD2	many	TRBV12-3/TRBV12-4	TRBJ2-3	CASTSGFSTDTQYF	TGTGCCAGCACTAGCGGGTTTAGCACAGATACGCAGTATTTT
.	many	TRBV3-1	TRBJ1-5	CASSDRIDQPQHF	TGTGCCAGCAGTGACAGAATCGATCAGCCCCAGCATTTT
.	many	TRBV7-2	TRBJ2-7	CASSPGAVEQYF	TGTGCCAGCAGCCCCGGGGCTGTCGAGCAGTACTTC
TRBD1	many	TRBV28	TRBJ1-2	CASRSPGQGANYGYTF	TGTGCCAGCAGATCACCGGGACAGGGCGCTAACTATGGCTACACCTTC
TRBD1	few	TRBV5-6	TRBJ2-1	CASSRGTGDSGNEQFF	TGTGCCAGCAGCCGCGGGACAGGGGATTCTGGCAATGAGCAGTTCTTC
.	many	TRBV20-1	TRBJ1-5	CSAPTSPGSNQPQHF	TGCAGTGCCCCCACATCCCCAGGGAGCAATCAGCCCCAGCATTTT
.	many	TRBV29-1	TRBJ2-3	CSAAEGRPTDTQYF	TGCAGCGCCGCTGAGGGACGCCCCACAGATACGCAGTATTTT
TRBD2	few	TRBV29-1	TRBJ2-2	CSVRLAGAPGELFF	TGCAGCGTTAGACTAGCGGGAGCCCCCGGGGAGCTGTTTTTT
TRBD1	many	TRBV7-9	TRBJ2-3	CASSLALDRGTDTQYF	TGTGCCAGCAGCTTAGCGCTGGACAGGGGCACAGATACGCAGTATTTT
.	many	TRBV28	TRBJ1-5	CASSLWKFRVPQSPQHF	TGTGCCAGCAGTTTATGGAAGTTCAGGGTTCCCCAATCGCCCCAGCATTTT
.	.	TRBV6-1	TRBJ2-1	CASSYALEQFF	TGTGCCAGCAGTTACGCCCTTGAGCAGTTCTTC
TRBD2	many	TRBV7-9	TRBJ2-1	CASSFSGNYNEQFF	TGTGCCAGCAGCTTCAGCGGGAACTACAATGAGCAGTTCTTC
TRBD2	few	TRBV7-2	TRBJ2-3	CASSQGASGRALLDTQYF	TGTGCCAGCAGCCAAGGGGCCAGCGGGAGGGCCCTCCTAGATACGCAGTATTTT
TRBD1	many	TRBV12-3/TRBV12-4	TRBJ1-2	CASSFGDSYGYTF	TGTGCCAGCAGTTTCGGGGACAGCTATGGCTACACCTTC
TRBD1	many	TRBV5-1	TRBJ2-7	CASSFGTEAYEQYF	TGCGCCAGCAGCTTTGGGACAGAGGCATACGAGCAGTACTTC
.	many	TRBV6-1	TRBJ2-1	CASSYTRKDNEQFF	TGTGCCAGCAGTTACACACGAAAGGACAATGAGCAGTTCTTC